This T cell receptor beta chain emerged from a study of blood T cells in healthy people across ages. Findings and caveats of the study: Naive T cell percentage showed a strong correlation with the diversity of TCR beta.

Together with a sample-barcoded 5' primer, a J-beta primer mix was included in a second PCR lasting roughly 6 to 12 cycles. MiXCR, applied by TCRdb to the 5' RACE reads, yields one record per CDR3 protein. The table records 1.8 million or so distinct CDR3 sequences, 35% to 50% of them present only once. Germline values: CDR1 SGHRS, CDR2 YFSETQ. This CDR3 comprises 14 residues. The table lists this clonotype with a few counts. As yet, its antigen is unknown. One end of the junction fails to match germline, which may point to a read error. Russia was home to the donors, healthy Caucasian individuals aged roughly 6 to 90.

The TCR originated in a human donor in good health. The rearrangement joins TRBV5-1 to TRBJ1-2; the D gene is possibly TRBD1 (5 bases). The sample comprised blood. The CDR3 is CASSAGDLRDGCTF. The CDR3 DNA sequence: TGCGCCAGCAGCGCGGGGGACCTCCGAGATGGCTGCACCTTC.